Shown below are 26 T cell receptor beta chains from a single sample sequenced in a study of cytomegalovirus exposure and HLA in healthy donors (dated by TCRdb to the late 2010s). Preparation of the library involved the immunoSEQ multiplex PCR assay. A mixture of 60 forward primers for TCR Vbeta segments and 13 reverse primers for TCR Jbeta segments was used in the multiplex PCR. This immuneACCESS table, as held by TCRdb, lists in-frame sequences with V and J called but not all clones. Of the missing ones, under half trace to an unresolved V gene in checked studies; the others have no known cause. In all, the sample holds 35,000 to 55,000 clones, and about three quarters of those were seen once. The ten largest clones take up less than 3.5% of the sample. The sequenced sample was PBMCs. These receptors all come from a woman between 25 and 40 years old in good health and CMV-seronegative.

The rearrangement uses TRBV29-1 and TRBJ1-2; 8 bases map to TRBD1. The germline gives CDR1 SQVTM, CDR2 ANQGSEA. Trimming cost V 5 bases and J 5 bases; bases outside gene matches: 10. This CDR3 is built from 14 residues. The CDR3 protein is CSVLARDRSYGYTF. CDR3 bases: TGCAGCGTTCTAGCCCGGGACAGGTCGTATGGCTACACCTTC.

The chain uses TRBV4-2 and TRBJ2-1; 9 bases agree with TRBD2. The CDR3 is 16 residues long. V lost 4 bases and J lost 0; bases outside the gene matches: 4. Germline lookup yields CDR1 LGHNA and CDR2 YNFKEQ. For the CDR3, the DNA is TGTGCCAGCAGCCTTAGCGGGGGCCTCTCCTACAATGAGCAGTTCTTC. Its protein is CASSLSGGLSYNEQFF.

This clone was seen a few times. The V gene is TRBV30, the J gene TRBJ1-5, with D perhaps TRBD1 (5 bases). Germline values: CDR1 GTSNPN, CDR2 SVGIG (reference sequence). CDR3 length equals 13 residues. V lost 4 bases, J lost 0 bases, and 7 bases lay in between. Here the CDR3 reads CAWTGNSNQPQHF. The CDR3, as DNA: TGTGCCTGGACAGGGAATAGCAATCAGCCCCAGCATTTT.

The chain carries TRBV7-2 and TRBJ1-1; weak D call: TRBD1 (5 bases). The CDR3 has 17 amino acids. Germline values: CDR1 SGHTA, CDR2 FQGNSA. V lost 3 bases and J lost 0, with 17 bases in between. CDR3 nucleotide sequence: TGTGCCAGCAGCTTCTATCTTGACAGAAAGATGAACACTGAAGCTTTCTTT. It yields the protein CASSFYLDRKMNTEAFF.

The rearrangement uses TRBV5-1 and TRBJ1-4; D might be TRBD1 (5 bases). Germline V gives CDR1 SGHRS, CDR2 YFSETQ. This CDR3 is 13 amino acids long. Trimming pared 0 bases from V and 6 bases from J, leaving 6 bases between. The CDR3 spells CASSLAGYEKLFF. The CDR3 nucleotides are TGCGCCAGCAGCTTGGCAGGGTATGAAAAACTGTTTTTT.

This clone has just one count. This chain links TRBV29-1 with TRBJ2-1; possibly TRBD2 for D (7 bases). This CDR3 is 12 amino acids long. The V gene lost 7 bases and the J gene lost 7 bases, with 14 bases spanning the gap. The germline V gene encodes CDR1 SQVTM and CDR2 ANQGSEA. The CDR3 here is CSAGRTENEQFF. CDR3 in DNA: TGCAGCGCCGGGAGGACAGAGAATGAGCAGTTCTTC.

The rearrangement links TRBV7-9 to TRBJ2-7; D is possibly TRBD2 (5 bases). Trimming stripped 2 bases from V and 3 bases from J, with 20 bases between. Germline loops: CDR1 SEHNR, CDR2 FQNEAQ (reference sequence). The CDR3 runs 17 residues. CDR3 residues: CASSLSFYVEGNYEQYF. CDR3 nucleotides: TGTGCCAGCAGCTTATCTTTTTATGTTGAGGGAAACTACGAGCAGTACTTC. The full variable domain, its missing parts supplied by reference TRBV7-9 and TRBJ2-7, is DTGVSQNPRHKITKRGQNVTFRCDPISEHNRLYWYRQTLGQGPEFLTYFQNEAQLEKSRLLSDRFSAERPKGSFSTLEIQRTEQGDSAMYLCASSLSFYVEGNYEQYFGPGTRLTVT.

The V gene is TRBV4-1, the J gene TRBJ1-1; a possible D gene is TRBD1 (5 bases). The CDR3 is made up of 17 amino acids. V lost 7 bases to trimming and J lost 1 base, with 22 bases between them. Germline V lookup: CDR1 MGHRA, CDR2 YSYEKL. The CDR3 is CASKNPLGGRANTEAFF. CDR3 nucleotide sequence: TGCGCCAGCAAGAACCCCCTGGGAGGCAGGGCGAACACTGAAGCTTTCTTT.

V and J are TRBV6-1 and TRBJ1-1; the D is unclear. This CDR3 is built from 13 residues. Per germline, CDR1 MNHNS and CDR2 SASEGT. V was pared by 1 base and J by 2 bases, with 5 bases between. CDR3 sequence reads: CASSEVRNTEAFF. The CDR3 nucleotides are TGTGCCAGCAGTGAAGTCCGTAACACTGAAGCTTTCTTT.

This chain connects TRBV7-6 to TRBJ2-1; 7 bases map to TRBD2. The CDR3 contains 11 residues. The V gene end was trimmed by 7 bases and the J gene end by 8 bases; junction bases not matched to a gene: 2. Per the germline V gene, CDR1 is SGHVS and CDR2 is FNYEAQ. The CDR3: CASMGGDEQFF. The CDR3 nucleotides read TGTGCCAGCATGGGGGGGGATGAGCAGTTCTTC.

J is TRBJ2-7 and V is TRBV28; D is unclear. The CDR3 covers 11 residues. The germline CDR1 and CDR2 sequences are MDHEN and SYDVKM. V was cut by 6 bases and J by 3 bases, with 6 bases left in between. The CDR3 nucleotides are TGTGCCAGCAGCTCTTACTACGAGCAGTACTTC. It yields the protein CASSSYYEQYF.

The chain combines TRBV6-5 with TRBJ1-2; D is possibly TRBD1 (6 bases). CDR1 is MNHEY and CDR2 is SVGAGI in the germline V gene. The V gene lost 2 bases and the J gene lost 4 bases, with 14 bases spanning the gap. The CDR3 has 15 amino acids. This CDR3 is CASSYGETGLYGYTF. The CDR3 coding sequence is TGTGCCAGCAGTTACGGAGAAACAGGGCTCTATGGCTACACCTTC.

The V call is TRBV9, the J call TRBJ1-2; D not certain. Germline V gives CDR1 SGDLS, CDR2 YYNGEE. Between the trimmed V and J ends, which lost 3 bases and 8 bases, there was a span of 11 bases. The length of the CDR3 is 12 residues. CDR3 protein: CASSADARGYTF. As DNA, the CDR3 is TGTGCCAGCAGCGCAGACGCTAGGGGCTACACCTTC.

The DNA for the CDR3 is TGTGCCAGCAGTTCAGACAGGATAGAGACCCAGTACTTC. Its translation is CASSSDRIETQYF. V is TRBV7-7 and J is TRBJ2-5; possibly TRBD1 for D (6 bases). The CDR3 length is 13 residues. Germline CDR1 is SSHAT and CDR2 is FNYEAQ (reference sequence). The V and J ends lost 6 bases and 4 bases respectively, with 12 bases between them.

The rearrangement joins TRBV7-9 to TRBJ1-2, with 8 positions matching TRBD1. The CDR3 contains 17 residues. With V trimmed by 3 bases and J by 0 bases, 9 bases remained unmatched. The germline V gene has CDR1 SEHNR and CDR2 FQNEAQ (reference sequence). This chain's CDR3 is CASSFLTGGQTNYGYTF. Written as DNA, the CDR3 is TGTGCCAGCAGCTTTTTAACAGGGGGACAGACTAACTATGGCTACACCTTC.

The table lists this clone with a few counts. This chain uses TRBV28 with TRBJ2-1, with 7 bases identical to TRBD1. This CDR3 spans 15 amino acids. Germline CDR1 is MDHEN and CDR2 is SYDVKM. Trimming at V came to 6 bases and at J to 4 bases, leaving 9 bases not matched to a gene. The CDR3 DNA follows: TGTGCCAGCAGGGCCGGGACAGATATATACAATGAGCAGTTCTTC. It specifies CASRAGTDIYNEQFF.

V gene TRBV19 combines with J gene TRBJ1-2; possibly TRBD1 for D (5 bases). The germline V gene has CDR1 LNHDA and CDR2 SQIVND (reference sequence). Between the trimmed V and J ends, which lost 8 bases and 8 bases, there was a span of 18 bases. This CDR3 has 13 residues. CDR3 nucleotides: TGTGCCAGTGAGCGCAGGGAAGTGGAAGGCTACACCTTC. It specifies CASERREVEGYTF.

This chain uses TRBV28 with TRBJ1-5, with D uncertain. The V gene lost 3 bases and the J gene lost 2 bases, with 8 bases spanning the gap. The CDR3 contains 14 residues. The germline V gene has CDR1 MDHEN and CDR2 SYDVKM. Here the CDR3 DNA reads TGTGCCAGCAGTTTCGGAGGCCGCAATCAGCCCCAGCATTTT. Its translation is CASSFGGRNQPQHF.

Only a few counts were recorded for this clone. The chain couples TRBV6-1 to TRBJ2-2, with D tentatively TRBD2 (6 bases). Germline CDR1 is MNHNS and CDR2 is SASEGT. V shed 5 bases and J shed 1 base, with 11 bases lying between them. The CDR3 extends over 15 amino acids. In DNA form, the CDR3 reads TGTGCCAGCAGTTCCGGGACTCAGAACACCGGGGAGCTGTTTTTT. Encoded protein: CASSSGTQNTGELFF.

V is TRBV15 and J is TRBJ1-5, with TRBD1 as a possible D gene (5 bases). Trimming removed 4 bases at V and 1 base at J, with 11 bases between. CDR3 length equals 15 residues. Germline loops: CDR1 LNHNV, CDR2 YYDKDF (reference sequence). CDR3 nucleotides: TGTGCCACCAGCACAAATCGACAGAGCAATCAGCCCCAGCATTTT. It yields the protein CATSTNRQSNQPQHF.

V gene TRBV5-1 combines with J gene TRBJ1-1; TRBD1 is a possible D gene (6 bases). Trimming took 2 bases from V and 0 from J, leaving 11 bases between them. The germline V gene encodes CDR1 SGHRS and CDR2 YFSETQ. The CDR3 runs 15 residues. The CDR3 reads CASSLSRGVNTEAFF. CDR3 bases: TGCGCCAGCAGCTTATCCAGGGGAGTGAACACTGAAGCTTTCTTT.

This chain connects TRBV28 to TRBJ2-5; 8 bases map to TRBD2. Losses at the gene ends were 5 bases for V and 7 bases for J; bases not matched to a gene: 12. The germline V gene has CDR1 MDHEN and CDR2 SYDVKM. The CDR3 extends over 15 amino acids. CDR3 sequence reads: CASSPAREAQGTQYF. The CDR3 bases are TGTGCCAGCAGTCCGGCGCGGGAGGCCCAGGGGACCCAGTACTTC.

This sequence joins TRBV6-5 and TRBJ2-7; the D gene is possibly TRBD1 (5 bases). This CDR3 comprises 14 residues. Trimming removed 0 bases from V and 5 bases from J, with 11 bases in between. The germline V gene encodes CDR1 MNHEY and CDR2 SVGAGI. Written as DNA, the CDR3 is TGTGCCAGCAGTTACTCGAACAGGCACCACGAGCAGTACTTC. Protein product: CASSYSNRHHEQYF.

The chain carries TRBV6-1 and TRBJ2-7; no firm D call. The CDR3 has 13 residues. From germline, CDR1 is MNHNS and CDR2 SASEGT. V dropped 1 base and J dropped 4 bases, with 8 bases sitting between them. DNA of the CDR3: TGTGCCAGCAGTGAAGGGGCACTTTACGAGCAGTACTTC. It is translated as CASSEGALYEQYF.

The chain joins TRBV15 to TRBJ2-7; possibly TRBD1 for D (6 bases). Germline CDR1 reads LNHNV; CDR2 reads YYDKDF (reference sequence). This CDR3 spans 17 amino acids. Trimming shortened V by 0 bases and J by 0 bases, and 15 bases separated the two germline ends. The CDR3 loop reads CATSREYGTSSSYEQYF. The DNA for the CDR3 is TGTGCCACCAGCAGAGAGTACGGGACATCGAGCTCCTACGAGCAGTACTTC. The entire variable domain, with the rest obtained from reference TRBV15 and TRBJ2-7, is as follows: DAMVIQNPRYQVTQFGKPVTLSCSQTLNHNVMYWYQQKSSQAPKLLFHYYDKDFNNEADTPDNFQSRRPNTSFCFLDIRSPGLGDTAMYLCATSREYGTSSSYEQYFGPGTRLTVT.

The CDR3 sequence: CAGRTVDTQYF. The CDR3 DNA reads TGTGCCGGCCGGACAGTTGATACGCAGTATTTT. This sequence joins TRBV30 and TRBJ2-3; possible D gene TRBD1, 6 bases. The CDR3 runs to 11 residues. V was pared by 8 bases and J by 6 bases, with 12 bases between. Germline assignment: CDR1 GTSNPN and CDR2 SVGIG (reference sequence).